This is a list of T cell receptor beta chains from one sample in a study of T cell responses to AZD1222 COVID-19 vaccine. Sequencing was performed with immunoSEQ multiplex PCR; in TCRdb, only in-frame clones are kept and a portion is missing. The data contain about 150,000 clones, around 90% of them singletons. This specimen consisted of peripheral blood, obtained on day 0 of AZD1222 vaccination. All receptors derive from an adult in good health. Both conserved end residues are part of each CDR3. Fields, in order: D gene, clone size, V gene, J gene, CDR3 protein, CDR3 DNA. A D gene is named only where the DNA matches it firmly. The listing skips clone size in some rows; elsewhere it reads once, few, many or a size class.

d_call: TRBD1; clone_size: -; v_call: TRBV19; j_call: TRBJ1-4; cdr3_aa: CASSIAGRGYEKLFF; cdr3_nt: TGTGCCAGTAGTATCGCGGGCAGGGGGTATGAAAAACTGTTTTTT
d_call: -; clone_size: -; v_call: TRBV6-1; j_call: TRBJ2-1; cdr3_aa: CASSSERVSTGEQFF; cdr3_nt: TGTGCCAGCAGCTCGGAAAGGGTTAGCACGGGGGAGCAGTTCTTC
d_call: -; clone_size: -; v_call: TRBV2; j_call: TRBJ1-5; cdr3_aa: CASSGRQIVLNQPQHF; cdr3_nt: TGTGCCAGCAGTGGACGGCAGATCGTATTGAATCAGCCCCAGCATTTT
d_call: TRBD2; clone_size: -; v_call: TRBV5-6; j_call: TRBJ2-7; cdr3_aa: CASSPLAGGPDEQYF; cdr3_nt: TGTGCCAGCAGCCCTCTAGCGGGAGGGCCCGACGAGCAGTACTTC
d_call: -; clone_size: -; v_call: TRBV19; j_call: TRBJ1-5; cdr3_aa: CASSIDHEVKQPQHF; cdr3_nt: TGTGCCAGTAGTATAGATCACGAGGTTAAACAGCCCCAGCATTTT
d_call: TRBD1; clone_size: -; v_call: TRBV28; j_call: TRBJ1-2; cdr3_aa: CASRIPDRGYGYTF; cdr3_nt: TGTGCCAGCAGGATACCGGACAGGGGCTATGGCTACACCTTC
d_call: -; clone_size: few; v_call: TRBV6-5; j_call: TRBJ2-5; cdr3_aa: CASSSPRGGQETQYF; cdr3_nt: TGTGCCAGCAGTTCGCCCCGAGGAGGCCAAGAGACCCAGTACTTC
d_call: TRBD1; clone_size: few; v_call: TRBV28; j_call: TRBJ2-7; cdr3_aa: CATKDREGTYEQYF; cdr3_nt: TGTGCCACCAAAGACAGGGAAGGCACCTACGAGCAGTACTTC
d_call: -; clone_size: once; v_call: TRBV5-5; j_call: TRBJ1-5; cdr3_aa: CASSLPGQPDQPQHF; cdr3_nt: TGTGCCAGCAGCTTGCCGGGACAACCCGATCAGCCCCAGCATTTT
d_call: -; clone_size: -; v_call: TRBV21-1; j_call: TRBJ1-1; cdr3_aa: CASSKEWARPASDRPAFF; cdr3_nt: TGTGCCAGCAGCAAAGAGTGGGCGCGGCCGGCAAGTGATCGGCCAGCTTTCTTT
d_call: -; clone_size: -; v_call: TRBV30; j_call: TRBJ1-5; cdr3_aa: CAWSVDMYSNQPQHF; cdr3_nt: TGTGCCTGGAGTGTAGACATGTATAGCAATCAGCCCCAGCATTTT
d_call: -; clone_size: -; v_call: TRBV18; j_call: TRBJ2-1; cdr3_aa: CASSPNNEQFF; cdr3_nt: TGTGCCAGCTCGCCCAACAATGAGCAGTTCTTC
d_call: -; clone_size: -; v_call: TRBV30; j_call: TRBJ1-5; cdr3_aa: CACKPDGGNQPQHF; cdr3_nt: TGTGCCTGTAAGCCCGACGGTGGGAATCAGCCCCAGCATTTT
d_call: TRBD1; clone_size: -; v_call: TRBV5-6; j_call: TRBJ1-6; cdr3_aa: CASSLGLRGTSYNSPLHF; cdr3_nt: TGTGCCAGCAGCTTGGGCCTCAGGGGGACGTCCTATAATTCACCCCTCCACTTT
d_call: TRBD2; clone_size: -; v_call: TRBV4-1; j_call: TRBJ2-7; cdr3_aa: CASSYTSGTSTVYEQYF; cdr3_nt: TGCGCCAGCAGCTATACTAGCGGGACCTCAACGGTCTACGAGCAGTACTTC
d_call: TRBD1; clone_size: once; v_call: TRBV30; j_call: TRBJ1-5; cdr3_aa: CAWSGQGLSQPQHF; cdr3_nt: TGTGCCTGGTCCGGACAGGGACTAAGTCAGCCCCAGCATTTT
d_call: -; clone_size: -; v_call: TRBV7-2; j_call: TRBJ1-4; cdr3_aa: CASSLGRLEKLFF; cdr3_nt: TGTGCCAGCAGCTTAGGACGGTTAGAAAAACTGTTTTTT
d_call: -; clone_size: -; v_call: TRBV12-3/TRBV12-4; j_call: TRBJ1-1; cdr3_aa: CASSLWGEWAFF; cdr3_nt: TGTGCCAGCAGCCTATGGGGGGAGTGGGCTTTCTTT
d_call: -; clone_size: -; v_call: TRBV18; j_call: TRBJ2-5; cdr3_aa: CASSLNVETQYF; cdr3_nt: TGTGCCAGCTCACTCAACGTGGAGACCCAGTACTTC
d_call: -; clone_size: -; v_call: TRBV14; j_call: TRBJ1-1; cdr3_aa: CASSQDWGPTEAFF; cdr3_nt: TGTGCCAGCAGCCAAGATTGGGGGCCCACTGAAGCTTTCTTT